This T cell receptor beta chain was observed in a study of CD8+CD57+ T cells in acquired aplastic anemia. In the study overall: Average DNA yield from sorted CD4+ and CD8+ cells was around 3.2 ug. Study results and caveats: Significance was not reached for CD8+ Simpson's diversity between patients and controls. Comparison of patients with controls identified almost 30 shared CD8+ CDR3 sequences.

Genomic DNA served as template for TCR beta VDJ and CDR3 profiling. Via MiXCR, TCRdb re-called the reads, giving one row per CDR3 protein. The data contain around 250,000 distinct CDR3 sequences, around 82% of them singletons. This clonotype was seen only once. Antigen unknown. The junction departs from the called germline gene at one end, perhaps through a read error. Patients sequenced had flow cytometry evidence of CD8+CD57+ cell expansion. Blood sampling was performed on the patients, and none of them had received therapy by then. Material for sequencing was sorted CD4+, CD8+, or CD8+CD57+ T cells (not recorded which) from PBMCs. The source is a human donor with aplastic anemia.

The CDR3 DNA sequence: TGTGCCAGCAGCGTCGCGTCCCTACCCAACTATGGCTACATCTTC. Its protein product is CASSVASLPNYGYIF. V is TRBV9 and J is TRBJ1-2; unclear D gene. The germline CDR1 and CDR2 sequences are SGDLS and YYNGEE. The CDR3 is made up of 15 amino acids.